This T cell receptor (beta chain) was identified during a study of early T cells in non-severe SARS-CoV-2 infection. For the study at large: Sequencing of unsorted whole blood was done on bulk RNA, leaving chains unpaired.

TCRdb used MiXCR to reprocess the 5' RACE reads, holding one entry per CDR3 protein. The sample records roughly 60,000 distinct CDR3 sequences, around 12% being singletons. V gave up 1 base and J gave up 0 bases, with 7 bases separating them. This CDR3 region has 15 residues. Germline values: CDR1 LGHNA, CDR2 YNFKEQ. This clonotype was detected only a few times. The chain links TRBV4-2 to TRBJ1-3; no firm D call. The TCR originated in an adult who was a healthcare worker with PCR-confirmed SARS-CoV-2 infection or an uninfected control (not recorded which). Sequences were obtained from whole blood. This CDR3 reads CASSQGSFSGNTIYF. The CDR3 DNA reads TGTGCCAGCAGCCAAGGGTCGTTCTCTGGAAACACCATATATTTT.